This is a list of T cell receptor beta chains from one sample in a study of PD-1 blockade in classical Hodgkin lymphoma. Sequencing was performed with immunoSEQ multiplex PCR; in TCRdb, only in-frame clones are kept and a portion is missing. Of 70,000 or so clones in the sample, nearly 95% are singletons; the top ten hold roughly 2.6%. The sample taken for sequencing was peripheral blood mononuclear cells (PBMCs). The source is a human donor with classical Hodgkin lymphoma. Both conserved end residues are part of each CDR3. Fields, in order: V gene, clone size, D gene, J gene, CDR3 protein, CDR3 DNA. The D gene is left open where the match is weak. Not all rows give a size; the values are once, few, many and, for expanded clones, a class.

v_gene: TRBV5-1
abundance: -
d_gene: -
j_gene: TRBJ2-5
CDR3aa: CASSEVGAGETQYF
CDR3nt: TGCGCCAGCAGCGAAGTGGGAGCTGGAGAGACCCAGTACTTC

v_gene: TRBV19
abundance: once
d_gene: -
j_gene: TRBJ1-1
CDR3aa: CASRTGGDEAFF
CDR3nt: TGTGCCAGCCGCACGGGAGGGGATGAAGCTTTCTTT

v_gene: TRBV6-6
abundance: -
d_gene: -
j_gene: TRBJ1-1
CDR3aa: CASRATGIFAEAFF
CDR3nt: TGTGCCAGCAGGGCAACAGGGATTTTCGCTGAAGCTTTCTTT

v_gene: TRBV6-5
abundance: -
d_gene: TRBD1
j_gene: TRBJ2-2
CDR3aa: CASRGTGWAGELFF
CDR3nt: TGTGCCAGCAGGGGGACAGGGTGGGCCGGGGAGCTGTTTTTT

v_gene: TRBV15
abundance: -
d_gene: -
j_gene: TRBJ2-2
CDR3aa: CATRLGQNTGELFF
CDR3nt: TGTGCCACCAGACTAGGACAGAACACCGGGGAGCTGTTTTTT

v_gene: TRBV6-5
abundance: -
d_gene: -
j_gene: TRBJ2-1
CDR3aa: CASRRGWEQFF
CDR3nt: TGTGCCAGCCGACGGGGCTGGGAGCAGTTCTTC

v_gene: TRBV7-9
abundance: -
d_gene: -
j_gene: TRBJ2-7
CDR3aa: CASSFGGPLEQYF
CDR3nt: TGTGCCAGCAGCTTCGGGGGGCCCCTCGAGCAGTACTTC

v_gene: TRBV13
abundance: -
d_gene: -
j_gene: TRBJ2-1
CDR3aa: CASSFPPYNEQFF
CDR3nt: TGTGCCAGCAGCTTTCCCCCCTACAATGAGCAGTTCTTC

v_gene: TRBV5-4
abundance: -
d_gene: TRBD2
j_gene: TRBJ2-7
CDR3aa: CASSSPTSGAYEQYF
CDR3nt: TGTGCCAGCAGCTCCCCGACTAGCGGGGCCTACGAGCAGTACTTC

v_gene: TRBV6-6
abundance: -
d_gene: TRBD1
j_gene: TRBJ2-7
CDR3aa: CATHQRGQGAYEQYF
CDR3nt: TGTGCCACCCACCAAAGGGGACAGGGGGCCTACGAGCAGTACTTC

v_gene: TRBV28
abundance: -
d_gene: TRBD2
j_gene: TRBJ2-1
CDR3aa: CASSLSGGIVYNEQFF
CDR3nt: TGTGCCAGCAGTTTATCGGGGGGGATAGTTTACAATGAGCAGTTCTTC

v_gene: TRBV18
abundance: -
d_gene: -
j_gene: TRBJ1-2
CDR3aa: CASSKPLQGTGGYTF
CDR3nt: TGTGCCAGCTCAAAACCTTTACAGGGAACAGGTGGCTACACCTTC

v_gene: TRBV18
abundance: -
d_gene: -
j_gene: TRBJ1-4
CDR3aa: CASSPPGLGGEKLFF
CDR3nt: TGTGCCAGCTCACCACCGGGGTTGGGTGGTGAAAAACTGTTTTTT

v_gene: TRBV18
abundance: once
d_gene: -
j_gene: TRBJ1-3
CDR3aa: CASSPRAEAGNTIYF
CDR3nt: TGTGCCAGCTCACCAAGGGCGGAAGCTGGAAACACCATATATTTT

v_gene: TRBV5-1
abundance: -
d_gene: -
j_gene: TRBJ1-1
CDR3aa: CASSLGHGGGTEAFF
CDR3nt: TGCGCCAGCAGCTTGGGACATGGAGGGGGCACTGAAGCTTTCTTT

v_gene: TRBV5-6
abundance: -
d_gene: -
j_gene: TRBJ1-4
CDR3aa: CASRSEKLFF
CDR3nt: TGTGCCAGCAGGTCTGAAAAACTGTTTTTT

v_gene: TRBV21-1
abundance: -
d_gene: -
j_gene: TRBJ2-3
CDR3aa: CASSWRIAERGYSGDTQYF
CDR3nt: TGTGCCAGCAGCTGGAGGATCGCCGAGAGGGGTTATTCAGGGGATACGCAGTATTTT

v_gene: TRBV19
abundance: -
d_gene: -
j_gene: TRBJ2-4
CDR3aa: CASSIDPGGKNKNIQYF
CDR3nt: TGTGCCAGTAGTATAGATCCTGGGGGCAAGAACAAAAACATTCAGTACTTC

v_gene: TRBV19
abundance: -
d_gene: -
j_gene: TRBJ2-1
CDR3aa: CASSIDADYNEQFF
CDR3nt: TGTGCCAGTAGTATCGACGCAGACTACAATGAGCAGTTCTTC